The rows below give T cell receptor beta chains drawn from one sample of a study of blood T cell repertoires in COVID-19. Libraries were prepared by immunoSEQ multiplex PCR; TCRdb keeps only in-frame clonotypes and omits some of them. Of a few hundred thousand clones listed, more than 75% are singletons. The sequencing sample was made of PBMCs or T cells enriched from blood (not recorded which). These receptors all come from a woman under 30 who had recovered from COVID-19. Each CDR3 is given with its conserved first and last residue. A D gene is named only where the DNA matches it firmly. Size is stated for part of the rows, as once, few or many counts, or as a class when the clone is expanded.

.,.,TRBJ2-5,TRBV6-2/TRBV6-3,CASSYSRPQETQYF,TGTGCCAGCAGTTACTCGAGGCCACAAGAGACCCAGTACTTC
.,.,TRBJ2-1,TRBV29-1,CSVPRDGSSYNEQFF,TGCAGCGTTCCCCGGGACGGGAGCTCCTACAATGAGCAGTTCTTC
TRBD1,.,TRBJ1-1,TRBV12-3/TRBV12-4,CASRQSGGTEAFF,TGTGCCAGCAGACAATCAGGGGGCACTGAAGCTTTCTTT
.,.,TRBJ1-2,TRBV2,CASSTQGGHYGYTF,TGTGCCAGCAGTACCCAAGGGGGTCACTATGGCTACACCTTC
.,.,TRBJ1-1,TRBV6-5,CASSYSGGGAFF,TGTGCCAGCAGTTACTCGGGCGGGGGAGCTTTCTTT
.,.,TRBJ1-1,TRBV6-5,CASSYHASQGEAFF,TGTGCCAGCAGTTACCATGCCTCTCAGGGTGAAGCTTTCTTT
.,.,TRBJ1-4,TRBV4-2,CASSQDPLQITNEKLFF,TGTGCCAGCAGCCAAGACCCTCTCCAGATAACTAATGAAAAACTGTTTTTT
.,.,TRBJ2-1,TRBV6-5,CASRTVRGEQFF,TGTGCCAGCCGGACCGTACGGGGGGAGCAGTTCTTC
TRBD1,.,TRBJ2-5,TRBV28,CASSFSFSAGGIAETQYF,TGTGCCAGCAGTTTTTCTTTTTCGGCAGGGGGCATCGCAGAGACCCAGTACTTC
.,once,TRBJ2-7,TRBV4-1,CASSQGPGDYEQYF,TGCGCCAGCAGCCAAGGACCAGGGGACTACGAGCAGTACTTC
TRBD1,.,TRBJ1-5,TRBV28,CASIRWTGGGQPQHF,TGTGCCAGCATCCGTTGGACAGGGGGCGGTCAGCCCCAGCATTTT
TRBD1,once,TRBJ1-3,TRBV7-9,CASSPRDRGNTIYF,TGTGCCAGCAGCCCCCGGGACAGGGGAAACACCATATATTTT
TRBD1,.,TRBJ2-7,TRBV18,CASSLGIGTGNFHEQYF,TGTGCCAGCTCACTAGGGATCGGGACAGGGAATTTCCACGAGCAGTACTTC
TRBD1,.,TRBJ1-1,TRBV10-3,CAISEGTGAVNTEAFF,TGTGCCATCAGTGAGGGGACAGGGGCCGTAAACACTGAAGCTTTCTTT
TRBD1,.,TRBJ1-1,TRBV29-1,CSVEVRTGEAFF,TGCAGCGTTGAGGTCCGGACAGGCGAAGCTTTCTTT
TRBD1,.,TRBJ1-5,TRBV2,CASTAGTGGNQPQHF,TGTGCCAGCACCGCCGGGACAGGGGGCAATCAGCCCCAGCATTTT
TRBD2,.,TRBJ2-7,TRBV9,CASSEGGGAVSYEQYF,TGTGCCAGCAGCGAGGGCGGGGGGGCCGTCTCCTACGAGCAGTACTTC
TRBD1,.,TRBJ1-4,TRBV19,CASSKDRINEKLFF,TGTGCCAGTAGCAAGGACAGGATTAATGAAAAACTGTTTTTT
TRBD1,many,TRBJ2-7,TRBV19,CASSHRGNEQYF,TGTGCCAGTAGTCACAGGGGCAACGAGCAGTACTTC
.,.,TRBJ1-2,TRBV6-6,CASSQPINSGYNYGYTF,TGTGCCAGCAGTCAACCAATAAATTCAGGGTACAACTATGGCTACACCTTC
TRBD1,few,TRBJ2-7,TRBV25-1,CASSGTGGTEQYF,TGTGCCAGTTCCGGGACAGGGGGTACCGAGCAGTACTTC
TRBD2,.,TRBJ2-1,TRBV30,CAWRGGVYNEQFF,TGTGCCTGGAGGGGGGGGGTCTACAATGAGCAGTTCTTC
.,.,TRBJ1-1,TRBV12-3/TRBV12-4,CASSLEQGTEAFF,TGTGCCAGCAGTTTAGAACAGGGCACTGAAGCTTTCTTT
TRBD2,.,TRBJ2-6,TRBV27,CASSPGLGDSGANVLTF,TGTGCCAGCAGCCCGGGACTAGGGGACTCTGGGGCCAACGTCCTGACTTTC
TRBD1,.,TRBJ1-2,TRBV6-5,CASSPDRVDYGYTF,TGTGCCAGCAGCCCAGACAGGGTCGACTATGGCTACACCTTC
.,.,TRBJ2-5,TRBV5-4,CASRWQGQETQYF,TGTGCCAGCAGGTGGCAGGGTCAAGAGACCCAGTACTTC
.,.,TRBJ1-5,TRBV6-5,CASRQGFNQPQHF,TGTGCCAGCAGACAGGGCTTTAATCAGCCCCAGCATTTT
TRBD1,.,TRBJ1-1,TRBV4-1,CASSPNGQGFGGITEAFF,TGCGCCAGCAGCCCAAATGGACAGGGGTTCGGGGGAATCACTGAAGCTTTCTTT
.,.,TRBJ2-4,TRBV4-1,CASSRTGQLAAKNIQYF,TGCGCCAGCAGCCGTACCGGACAGTTAGCAGCCAAAAACATTCAGTACTTC
TRBD1,.,TRBJ2-2,TRBV4-3,CASSQDWSSRTGRPGELFF,TGCGCCAGCAGCCAAGACTGGTCGAGCAGGACAGGGCGGCCCGGGGAGCTGTTTTTT
TRBD1,.,TRBJ1-2,TRBV4-1,CASSQAGTAYGYTF,TGCGCCAGCAGCCAAGCCGGGACAGCCTATGGCTACACCTTC
.,.,TRBJ2-2,TRBV6-6,CASSPTGQQGWVGELFF,TGTGCCAGCAGTCCCACGGGGCAGCAGGGGTGGGTCGGGGAGCTGTTTTTT
.,.,TRBJ1-3,TRBV7-2,CASSGTGGLGNTIYF,TGTGCCAGCAGCGGAACCGGGGGTTTGGGAAACACCATATATTTT
.,.,TRBJ2-5,TRBV7-9,CASSLKGETQYF,TGTGCCAGCAGCCTCAAGGGGGAGACCCAGTACTTC
.,.,TRBJ2-3,TRBV19,CASSPRADTQYF,TGTGCCAGTAGCCCCCGCGCGGATACGCAGTATTTT
.,.,TRBJ1-5,TRBV20-1,CSASPSGINNQPQHF,TGCAGTGCTAGTCCCTCAGGGATAAACAATCAGCCCCAGCATTTT
TRBD1,.,TRBJ1-2,TRBV18,CASSPTGNGYTF,TGTGCCAGCTCACCGACAGGGAATGGCTACACCTTC
TRBD1,.,TRBJ2-4,TRBV10-3,CAISESIAGGAAKNIQYF,TGTGCCATCAGTGAGTCGATTGCAGGGGGCGCGGCCAAAAACATTCAGTACTTC
TRBD1,.,TRBJ2-5,TRBV23-1,CASSPRGQGRDLQYQETQYF,TGCGCCAGCAGTCCCCGAGGACAGGGACGAGATTTGCAGTACCAAGAGACCCAGTACTTC
TRBD1,.,TRBJ1-6,TRBV10-2,CASSRTGSNSPLHF,TGCGCCAGCAGCCGGACAGGTAGTAATTCACCCCTCCACTTT
.,.,TRBJ1-1,TRBV4-1,CASSPRTVMNTEAFF,TGCGCCAGCAGCCCAAGGACAGTTATGAACACTGAAGCTTTCTTT
TRBD2,once,TRBJ2-1,TRBV24-1,CATSPLAGGVFF,TGTGCCACCAGTCCATTAGCGGGGGGCGTGTTCTTC
.,.,TRBJ2-3,TRBV5-1,CASSLAQGLTDTQYF,TGCGCCAGCAGCTTGGCGCAGGGGTTAACAGATACGCAGTATTTT
.,.,TRBJ2-5,TRBV3-1/TRBV3-2,CASSPRGGEETQYF,TGTGCCAGCAGCCCTAGGGGCGGAGAAGAGACCCAGTACTTC
TRBD1,.,TRBJ1-5,TRBV4-1,CASSFRGQGGQPQHF,TGCGCCAGCAGCTTTCGAGGACAGGGGGGCCAGCCCCAGCATTTT
TRBD1,.,TRBJ2-5,TRBV28,CASSPRTGRETQYF,TGTGCCAGCAGTCCCAGGACAGGACGGGAGACCCAGTACTTC
.,.,TRBJ2-1,TRBV4-2,CASSQEVNRGSDNEQFF,TGTGCCAGCAGCCAAGAGGTGAATAGGGGGTCCGACAATGAGCAGTTCTTC
TRBD1,.,TRBJ2-7,TRBV9,CASSEGTGDYEQYF,TGTGCCAGCAGCGAGGGGACAGGGGACTACGAGCAGTACTTC
TRBD1,.,TRBJ1-1,TRBV11-2,CASSKQGAGEAFF,TGTGCCAGCAGCAAACAGGGGGCAGGTGAAGCTTTCTTT
TRBD1,.,TRBJ1-6,TRBV30,CAWADRGNSPLHF,TGTGCCTGGGCCGACAGGGGGAATTCACCCCTCCACTTT
.,.,TRBJ1-5,TRBV19,CATSWHSSSQPQHF,TGTGCCACCTCATGGCATTCCTCTTCTCAGCCCCAGCATTTT
TRBD1,.,TRBJ1-2,TRBV5-5,CASSWDRGTSYGYTF,TGTGCCAGCAGCTGGGACAGGGGGACTAGCTATGGCTACACCTTC
.,.,TRBJ1-2,TRBV10-3,CAITPGGESSGYTF,TGTGCCATCACTCCGGGGGGGGAGTCGTCTGGCTACACCTTC
.,.,TRBJ1-4,TRBV21-1,CASSLRQGREKLFF,TGTGCCAGCAGCCTTCGACAGGGTCGCGAAAAACTGTTTTTT
.,.,TRBJ1-1,TRBV5-8,CASSRTDRDTEAFF,TGTGCCAGCAGCCGCACGGACAGAGACACTGAAGCTTTCTTT
.,.,TRBJ1-1,TRBV4-1,CASSQGPNTEAFF,TGCGCCAGCAGCCAAGGGCCGAACACTGAAGCTTTCTTT
.,.,TRBJ1-3,TRBV19,CASTEQGRNTIYF,TGTGCCAGTACTGAACAGGGCCGAAACACCATATATTTT
.,.,TRBJ1-1,TRBV12-3/TRBV12-4,CASSLALYTEAFF,TGTGCCAGCAGTTTAGCCTTATACACTGAAGCTTTCTTT